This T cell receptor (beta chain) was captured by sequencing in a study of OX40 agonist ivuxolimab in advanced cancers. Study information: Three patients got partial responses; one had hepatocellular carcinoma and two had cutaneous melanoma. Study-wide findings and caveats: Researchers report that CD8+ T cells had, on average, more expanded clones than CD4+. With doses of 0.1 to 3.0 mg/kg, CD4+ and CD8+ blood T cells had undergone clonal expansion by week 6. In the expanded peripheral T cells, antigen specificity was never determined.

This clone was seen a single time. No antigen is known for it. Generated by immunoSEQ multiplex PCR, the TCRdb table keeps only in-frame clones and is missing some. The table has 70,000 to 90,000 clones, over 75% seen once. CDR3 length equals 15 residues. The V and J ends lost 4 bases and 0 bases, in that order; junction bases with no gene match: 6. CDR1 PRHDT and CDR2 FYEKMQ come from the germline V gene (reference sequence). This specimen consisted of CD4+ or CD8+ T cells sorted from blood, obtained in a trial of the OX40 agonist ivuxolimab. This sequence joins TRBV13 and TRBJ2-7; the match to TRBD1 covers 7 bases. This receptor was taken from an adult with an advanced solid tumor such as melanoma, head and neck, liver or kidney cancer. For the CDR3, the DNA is TGTGCCAGCAGCTCCGGGACAGCCGACTCCTACGAGCAGTACTTC. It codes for CASSSGTADSYEQYF.